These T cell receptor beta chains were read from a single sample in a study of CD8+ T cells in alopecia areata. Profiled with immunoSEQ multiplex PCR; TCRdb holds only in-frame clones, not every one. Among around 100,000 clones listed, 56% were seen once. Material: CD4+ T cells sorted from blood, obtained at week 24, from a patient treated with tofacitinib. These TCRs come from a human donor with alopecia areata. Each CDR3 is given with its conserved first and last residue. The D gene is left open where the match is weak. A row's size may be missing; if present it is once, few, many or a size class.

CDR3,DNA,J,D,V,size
CASSLALGNSPLHF,TGTGCCAGCAGCTTAGCGCTGGGGAATTCACCCCTCCACTTT,TRBJ1-6,NA,TRBV7-2,few
CASSIQTRQETQYF,TGTGCCAGTAGTATCCAGACGAGGCAAGAGACCCAGTACTTC,TRBJ2-5,NA,TRBV19,NA
CSVEGQIGGDTQYF,TGCAGCGTTGAAGGCCAGATTGGGGGGGATACGCAGTATTTT,TRBJ2-3,NA,TRBV29-1,NA
CASSQSPLAGSQETQYF,TGCGCCAGCAGTCAATCTCCACTAGCGGGGTCCCAAGAGACCCAGTACTTC,TRBJ2-5,TRBD2,TRBV23-1,NA
CASSHAIGTGPKEQYF,TGCGCCAGCAGCCATGCCATCGGGACCGGGCCTAAGGAGCAGTACTTC,TRBJ2-7,NA,TRBV4-3,NA
CASSQDRGRQPQHF,TGTGCCAGCTCGCAGGACAGGGGGCGGCAGCCCCAGCATTTT,TRBJ1-5,TRBD1,TRBV18,NA
CASSLTGLGYEQYF,TGCGCCAGCAGCTTAACGGGGCTCGGCTACGAGCAGTACTTC,TRBJ2-7,NA,TRBV5-1,NA
CASSLATRETQYF,TGTGCCAGCAGTTTGGCGACCAGGGAGACCCAGTACTTC,TRBJ2-5,NA,TRBV27,NA
CASGGVTNNSPLHF,TGTGCCAGCGGGGGGGTCACGAATAATTCACCCCTCCACTTT,TRBJ1-6,NA,TRBV2,few
CASSSGADRAQYF,TGTGCCAGCAGCTCAGGGGCAGATCGTGCGCAGTACTTC,TRBJ2-7,NA,TRBV7-2,few
CASSEVWQTYEQYF,TGTGCCAGCAGTGAAGTTTGGCAGACCTACGAGCAGTACTTC,TRBJ2-7,NA,TRBV6-1,NA
CAWRLAGSTGELFF,TGTGCCTGGAGGCTAGCGGGGAGCACCGGGGAGCTGTTTTTT,TRBJ2-2,TRBD2,TRBV30,NA
CASSTRPNTDTQYF,TGCGCCAGCAGCACTCGGCCGAACACAGATACGCAGTATTTT,TRBJ2-3,NA,TRBV5-1,few
CASTRGGLAAYNEQFF,TGTGCCAGCACCCGGGGGGGTCTAGCGGCCTACAATGAGCAGTTCTTC,TRBJ2-1,TRBD2,TRBV5-4,few
CASSWGQGYEKLFF,TGTGCCAGCAGCTGGGGACAGGGTTATGAAAAACTGTTTTTT,TRBJ1-4,TRBD1,TRBV5-6,NA
CASYGGVQTQYF,TGTGCCAGCTACGGCGGGGTGCAGACCCAGTACTTC,TRBJ2-5,NA,TRBV2,once
CTSGDRRSTPGNTQYF,TGCACCAGCGGGGACCGGAGGTCCACCCCGGGGAATACGCAGTATTTT,TRBJ2-3,NA,TRBV1,few
CASGGRDYNQPQHF,TGTGCCTCAGGTGGGAGGGACTACAATCAGCCCCAGCATTTT,TRBJ1-5,NA,TRBV2,few
CASSRQRNTEAFF,TGTGCCAGCAGCAGACAGAGGAACACTGAAGCTTTCTTT,TRBJ1-1,NA,TRBV7-9,NA
CASRGYRGASPQHF,TGTGCCAGCAGAGGCTACAGGGGAGCCAGTCCCCAGCATTTT,TRBJ1-5,TRBD1,TRBV2,NA
CASRRLAGGSTDTQYF,TGCGCCAGCAGACGCCTAGCGGGGGGGAGCACAGATACGCAGTATTTT,TRBJ2-3,TRBD2,TRBV5-1,NA
CAWSVGQGPDTQYF,TGTGCCTGGAGTGTAGGTCAGGGTCCAGATACGCAGTATTTT,TRBJ2-3,NA,TRBV30,NA
CASSETGFPGDTIYF,TGCGCCAGCAGCGAAACGGGATTTCCAGGGGACACCATATATTTT,TRBJ1-3,NA,TRBV4-1,few
CASSYSNGRNEKLFF,TGTGCCAGCAGTTACTCGAATGGCAGAAATGAAAAACTGTTTTTT,TRBJ1-4,NA,TRBV6-5,once
CAISERDQETQYF,TGTGCCATCAGTGAGAGGGACCAAGAGACCCAGTACTTC,TRBJ2-5,NA,TRBV10-3,NA
CASSPLPGGGSGGNQPQHF,TGTGCCAGCTCACCTCTTCCAGGGGGCGGGTCTGGGGGCAATCAGCCCCAGCATTTT,TRBJ1-5,TRBD1,TRBV18,NA
CAWSSLGLGLAKNIQYF,TGTGCCTGGAGTTCCCTCGGGTTAGGGCTAGCCAAAAACATTCAGTACTTC,TRBJ2-4,NA,TRBV30,NA
CASSEPFTDTQYF,TGTGCCAGCAGTGAGCCCTTCACAGATACGCAGTATTTT,TRBJ2-3,NA,TRBV2,medium-sized
CASSLGQAPNQPQHF,TGCGCCAGCAGCCTCGGACAGGCGCCCAATCAGCCCCAGCATTTT,TRBJ1-5,TRBD1,TRBV5-1,NA
CAWTPGGTEAFF,TGTGCCTGGACGCCGGGAGGCACTGAAGCTTTCTTT,TRBJ1-1,NA,TRBV30,NA
CASSYEDSYEQYF,TGTGCCAGCAGTTACGAGGACAGCTACGAGCAGTACTTC,TRBJ2-7,NA,TRBV6-6,NA
CASTWGNTANYGYTF,TGTGCCAGCACCTGGGGGAACACAGCTAACTATGGCTACACCTTC,TRBJ1-2,NA,TRBV5-4,NA
CAWSGASGAPSYNEQFF,TGTGCCTGGAGTGGGGCGTCGGGGGCCCCTTCCTACAATGAGCAGTTCTTC,TRBJ2-1,NA,TRBV30,once
CASSYRTSINEQFF,TGTGCCAGCAGTTACCGGACTAGCATCAATGAGCAGTTCTTC,TRBJ2-1,TRBD2,TRBV5-4,NA
CAIGAELGTQYF,TGTGCCATCGGGGCGGAATTAGGCACGCAGTATTTT,TRBJ2-3,NA,TRBV10-3,few
CAIRGTDQETQYF,TGTGCCATCCGTGGCACAGATCAAGAGACCCAGTACTTC,TRBJ2-5,NA,TRBV10-3,few
CASSKGQGQETQYF,TGTGCCAGCAGCAAGGGACAGGGTCAGGAGACCCAGTACTTC,TRBJ2-5,TRBD1,TRBV7-9,few
CASSLGGQDRFF,TGTGCCAGCAGCTTAGGGGGACAGGACCGGTTCTTC,TRBJ2-1,TRBD1,TRBV7-2,NA
CASSTASAGETQYF,TGTGCCAGTAGTACTGCTAGCGCGGGTGAGACCCAGTACTTC,TRBJ2-5,NA,TRBV19,few
CASRVGTKQPQHF,TGCGCCAGCAGGGTCGGGACAAAACAGCCCCAGCATTTT,TRBJ1-5,NA,TRBV10-2,NA
CASTRTGRDTF,TGTGCCAGCACCCGGACAGGGAGGGACACCTTC,TRBJ1-2,NA,TRBV21-1,NA
CASTSQVSGANVLTF,TGCGCCAGCACCAGTCAAGTCTCTGGGGCCAACGTCCTGACTTTC,TRBJ2-6,NA,TRBV5-1,NA
CASSPLAGGQVDTQYF,TGTGCCAGCAGCCCTCTAGCGGGGGGGCAGGTAGATACGCAGTATTTT,TRBJ2-3,TRBD2,TRBV14,few
CATSSRGALDSPLHF,TGTGCCACCAGCAGCCGGGGTGCGTTGGATTCACCCCTCCACTTT,TRBJ1-6,NA,TRBV15,once
CASSLPLGTLQETQYF,TGTGCCAGCAGCTTGCCTCTCGGGACACTCCAAGAGACCCAGTACTTC,TRBJ2-5,NA,TRBV5-6,NA
CASSLVTGAISSYNEQFF,TGTGCCAGCAGCTTGGTGACGGGGGCCATCAGCTCCTACAATGAGCAGTTCTTC,TRBJ2-1,NA,TRBV5-6,NA
CASSPRGGTDTQYF,TGTGCCAGTTCTCCCCGGGGAGGCACAGATACGCAGTATTTT,TRBJ2-3,NA,TRBV19,NA
CASSDLGTYGYTF,TGTGCCAGCAGTGACCTCGGCACCTATGGCTACACCTTC,TRBJ1-2,NA,TRBV2,NA
CSVCRDRASNEQFF,TGCAGCGTCTGCCGGGACAGGGCTTCGAATGAGCAGTTCTTC,TRBJ2-1,TRBD1,TRBV29-1,NA
CASSLVEKDTQYF,TGTGCCAGCAGCTTAGTTGAGAAAGATACGCAGTATTTT,TRBJ2-3,NA,TRBV7-6,NA
CASRTGNQPQHF,TGTGCCAGCAGGACTGGCAATCAGCCCCAGCATTTT,TRBJ1-5,NA,TRBV6-5,NA
CASSQGIQGRRNQPQHF,TGCGCCAGCAGCCAAGGTATACAGGGGAGAAGGAATCAGCCCCAGCATTTT,TRBJ1-5,TRBD1,TRBV4-1,NA